The 2 T cell receptor beta chains in this list originate from one sample, sequenced in a study of blood T cells in healthy people across ages. A sample-barcoded 5' primer and a J-beta primer mix were used in a second PCR of roughly 6 to 12 cycles. TCRdb recomputed calls from the 5' RACE reads with MiXCR, one row per CDR3 protein. The sample holds around 870,000 distinct CDR3 sequences; 29% are singletons and the top ten take 17%. Sequencing was done on a sample of blood. The receptor source for this set is a woman of 80 years or more in good health.

This clonotype was seen at least ten times. This sequence joins TRBV7-9 and TRBJ1-2, with 11 bases aligning to TRBD1. Losses at the gene ends were 5 bases for V and 4 bases for J; bases not matched to a gene: 6. The CDR3 has 15 residues. CDR1 SEHNR and CDR2 FQNEAQ come from the germline V gene (reference sequence). CDR3 in DNA: TGTGCCAGCAGCCCATGGACAGGGGGCCCCTATGGCTACACCTTC. It codes for CASSPWTGGPYGYTF.

At least ten counts were recorded for this clonotype. This chain uses TRBV11-2 with TRBJ2-5; TRBD2 aligns across 15 bases. The CDR3 length is 19 residues. The V and J ends lost 4 bases and 5 bases, in that order; junction bases with no gene match: 14. CDR1 and CDR2 from the germline V gene are SGHAT and FQNNGV. For the CDR3, the DNA is TGTGCCAGCAGCTCACCTGGACTAGCGGGGGGGCATGAGGGTGAGACCCAGTACTTC. Protein: CASSSPGLAGGHEGETQYF.